These 20 T cell receptor beta chains were all obtained from the same sample, sequenced in a study of T-cell memory formation after mild COVID-19. TCRdb passed the 5' RACE reads through MiXCR, listing each CDR3 protein once. The sample lists roughly 550,000 distinct CDR3 sequences, roughly 20% occurring once. Sample: PBMCs or a T cell subset sorted from them (not recorded which). Every receptor here comes from an adult woman who had mild COVID-19 (a few samples of this study predate the infection). Cell type and time point are not known.

V and J are TRBV12-3 or TRBV12-4 and TRBJ2-5; D is possibly TRBD2 (6 bases). This CDR3 is 13 amino acids long. The V and J ends lost 8 bases and 1 base respectively, with 11 bases between them. CDR3 in amino acids: CASRDSLQETQYF. DNA of the CDR3: TGTGCCAGCCGGGACTCTCTCCAAGAGACCCAGTACTTC.

This clonotype appeared a single time. The chain carries TRBV5-1 and TRBJ2-7; TRBD1 is a possible D gene (6 bases). Germline CDR1 and CDR2: SGHRS and YFSETQ. The CDR3 spans 16 residues. Deletions cut 0 bases from V and 2 bases from J, with 15 bases between. CDR3 sequence: CASSLEGQGGTYEQYF. The CDR3 coding sequence is TGCGCCAGCAGCTTGGAGGGACAAGGGGGAACCTACGAGCAGTACTTC.

This clonotype was seen many times. This sequence joins TRBV5-1 and TRBJ2-1; either TRBD1 or TRBD2 may supply D (5 bases each). The CDR3 contains 12 residues. Germline assignment: CDR1 SGHRS and CDR2 YFSETQ. V lost 5 bases and J 8 bases, leaving 11 bases between the germline ends. DNA of the CDR3: TGCGCCAGCAGACCGGGACGAGATGAGCAGTTCTTC. This codes for CASRPGRDEQFF.

This clonotype has only a few counts. The rearrangement links TRBV12-3 or TRBV12-4 to TRBJ1-1; the D gene is possibly TRBD1 (5 bases). Trimming removed 6 bases at V and 10 bases at J, with 24 bases between. The CDR3 spans 15 residues. The CDR3, as DNA: TGTGCCAGCAGCTACCGGGACCCAGGATTTATAGGAGCTTTCTTT. This translates into CASSYRDPGFIGAFF.

The V and J genes are TRBV5-1 and TRBJ2-1; D possibly matches TRBD1 or TRBD2 (5 bases each). Trimming took 4 bases from V and 13 from J, leaving 15 bases between them. The germline V gene has CDR1 SGHRS and CDR2 YFSETQ. The CDR3 loop spans 12 amino acids. The CDR3 spells CASSGETASQFF. The CDR3 nucleotides read TGCGCCAGCAGCGGGGAGACAGCCAGTCAGTTCTTC.

V gene TRBV3-1 combines with J gene TRBJ1-2, with D hard to call. This CDR3 comprises 13 residues. The V and J ends lost 4 bases and 7 bases respectively, with 13 bases between them. From germline, CDR1 is LGHDT and CDR2 YNNKEL (reference sequence). CDR3 DNA sequence: TGTGCCAGCAGCCCGTCGGGCTCGGGTGGCTACACCTTC. Amino acid sequence: CASSPSGSGGYTF.

The chain links TRBV24-1 to TRBJ2-3; 8 bases agree with TRBD2. V lost 4 bases, J lost 9 bases, and 14 bases stayed unmatched. This CDR3 contains 16 residues. Per the germline V gene, CDR1 is KGHDR and CDR2 is SFDVKD. CDR3 sequence: CATSDPSGSGKGTQYF. The CDR3 bases are TGTGCCACCAGTGACCCCAGCGGGAGCGGAAAGGGGACGCAGTATTTT.

This clonotype was picked up a small number of times. The V and J genes are TRBV9 and TRBJ2-3; possibly TRBD1 for D (5 bases). V lost 0 bases and J lost 4, with 15 bases in between. The CDR3 covers 16 residues. Germline CDR1 reads SGDLS; CDR2 reads YYNGEE. CDR3 sequence: CASSVGGDRLSDTQYF. CDR3 in DNA: TGTGCCAGCAGCGTAGGTGGTGACAGACTCTCAGATACGCAGTATTTT.

Worth noting for this clonotype: This could be a read error, since a much larger clone is one nucleotide away. The rearrangement uses TRBV7-8 and TRBJ1-2; 7 positions agree with TRBD1. CDR1 SGHVS and CDR2 FQNEAQ come from the germline V gene. Germline trimming cut 1 base from V and 5 bases from J; bases unmatched to any gene: 1. This CDR3 is 13 amino acids long. CDR3 in DNA: TGTGCCAGCAGCTTAGTGACAGGGTATGGCTACACCTTC. Encoded protein: CASSLVTGYGYTF.

CDR3 DNA sequence: TGTGCCATCAGCGACAGGGACGACACCGGGGAGCTGTTTTTT. Residues: CAISDRDDTGELFF. The chain links TRBV10-3 to TRBJ2-2; TRBD1 aligns across 7 bases. With 6 bases clipped from V and 3 bases from J, the junction kept 4 bases outside the gene matches. Germline V CDR1 and CDR2: ENHRY, SYGVKD. The CDR3 length is 14 residues.

The V call is TRBV4-3, the J call TRBJ2-2; 7 nucleotides line up with TRBD2. This CDR3 comprises 15 residues. The junction had 8 bases not matched to a gene; V was cut back by 4 bases and J by 6 bases. Germline values: CDR1 LGHNA, CDR2 YSLEER. The CDR3: CASSRGLVPPGELFF. CDR3 nucleotide sequence: TGCGCCAGCAGCCGAGGACTAGTCCCTCCCGGGGAGCTGTTTTTT.

The rearrangement joins TRBV5-6 to TRBJ2-7; TRBD1 matches 11 bases. J lost 5 bases, V lost 0 bases, and 4 bases had no gene match. CDR3 length equals 15 residues. Germline loops: CDR1 SGHDT, CDR2 YYEEEE. The CDR3 here is CASSLVRTGGDEQYF. DNA for the CDR3: TGTGCCAGCAGCTTGGTCCGGACAGGGGGCGACGAGCAGTACTTC.

This clonotype has ten or more counts. V is TRBV3-1 and J is TRBJ2-7; TRBD2 matches at 7 bases. CDR3 size: 14 residues. After removal of 1 base from V and 3 bases from J, the junction contained 3 bases not matched to a gene. The germline V gene encodes CDR1 LGHDT and CDR2 YNNKEL (reference sequence). The CDR3 DNA is TGTGCCAGCAGCCAAGTGGGACTACTCTACGAGCAGTACTTC. This encodes CASSQVGLLYEQYF.

This clonotype occurred a few times. V and J are TRBV5-4 and TRBJ2-4; 11 positions match TRBD2. V gave up 4 bases and J gave up 0 bases; unmatched junction bases: 15. The germline CDR1 and CDR2 sequences are SGHNT and YYREEE (reference sequence). The CDR3 covers 20 residues. The CDR3 DNA is TGTGCCAGCAGCCTCACACGACATAGCGGGGGGGGCCTAGCCAAAAACATTCAGTACTTC. Protein product: CASSLTRHSGGGLAKNIQYF.

This clonotype occurred a few times. The rearrangement uses TRBV5-1 and TRBJ2-7, with 7 bases aligning to TRBD1. The germline V gene has CDR1 SGHRS and CDR2 YFSETQ. The CDR3 is made up of 13 amino acids. The V and J ends lost 1 base and 5 bases, in that order; junction bases with no gene match: 3. CDR3 loop: CASSLTGVHEQYF. The CDR3 coding sequence is TGCGCCAGCAGCTTGACAGGGGTCCACGAGCAGTACTTC.

J is TRBJ2-1 and V is TRBV4-2, with 8 bases lining up with TRBD2. V was clipped by 0 bases and J by 7 bases; unmatched bases: 11. CDR1 and CDR2 (germline): LGHNA, YNFKEQ. This CDR3 region has 17 residues. This chain's CDR3 is CASSQDPSGSDRNEQFF. CDR3 DNA: TGTGCCAGCAGCCAAGATCCCAGCGGGAGTGATAGGAATGAGCAGTTCTTC.

This clonotype was counted a few times. V gene TRBV14 combines with J gene TRBJ1-1, with 7 bases identical to TRBD1. The CDR3 has 18 residues. V trimming: 4 bases; J trimming: 6 bases; junction bases outside the gene matches: 20. Per germline, CDR1 SGHDN and CDR2 FVKESK. CDR3 coding DNA: TGTGCCAGCAGCCCCTCGGGGGAGGCAGGGGGATGGAGAGCTGAAGCTTTCTTT. Its protein product is CASSPSGEAGGWRAEAFF.

This clonotype was observed a handful of times. The chain recombines TRBV4-2 with TRBJ1-1; D is unclear. V was pared by 0 bases and J by 4 bases, with 6 bases between. The CDR3 is made up of 13 amino acids. Germline CDR1 and CDR2: LGHNA and YNFKEQ. DNA for the CDR3: TGTGCCAGCAGCCAAGAAAAAACCACTGAAGCTTTCTTT. Its translation is CASSQEKTTEAFF.

This clonotype has just a few counts. J is TRBJ2-3 and V is TRBV4-2; D is unresolved. CDR1 is LGHNA and CDR2 is YNFKEQ in the germline V gene. The CDR3 contains 14 residues. V was pared by 1 base and J by 6 bases, with 11 bases between. The CDR3 loop reads CASSQGVSWDTQYF. DNA of the CDR3: TGTGCCAGCAGCCAAGGGGTGTCGTGGGATACGCAGTATTTT.

Remarks on this clonotype: A read error is possible here, since a much larger clone lies one base away. The V gene is TRBV5-1, the J gene TRBJ2-1; the D is unclear. The CDR3 is 15 amino acids. V lost 4 bases and J 7 bases, leaving 18 bases between the germline ends. From germline, CDR1 is SGHRS and CDR2 YFSETQ. CDR3 region: CASSQETKVRNEQFF. The CDR3, as DNA: TGCGCCAGCAGCCAGGAAACCAAGGTGAGGAATGAGCAGTTCTTC.